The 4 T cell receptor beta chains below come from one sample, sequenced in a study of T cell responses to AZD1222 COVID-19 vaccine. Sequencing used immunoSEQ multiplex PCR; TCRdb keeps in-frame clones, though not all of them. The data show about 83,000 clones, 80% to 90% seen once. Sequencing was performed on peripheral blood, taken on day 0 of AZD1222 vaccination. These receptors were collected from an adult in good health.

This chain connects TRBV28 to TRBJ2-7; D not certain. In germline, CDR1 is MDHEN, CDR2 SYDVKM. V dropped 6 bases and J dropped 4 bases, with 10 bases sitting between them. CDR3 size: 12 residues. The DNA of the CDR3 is TGTGCCAGCAGCCCAGGTGCATACGAGCAGTACTTC. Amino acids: CASSPGAYEQYF.

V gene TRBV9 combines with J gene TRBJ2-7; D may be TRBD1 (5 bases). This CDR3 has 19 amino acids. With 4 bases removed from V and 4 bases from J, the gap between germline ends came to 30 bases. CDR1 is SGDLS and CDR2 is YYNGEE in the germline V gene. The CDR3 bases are TGTGCCAGCAGCCCACATTATTTTAGTAGGGGTGTTTTTTTATACGAGCAGTACTTC. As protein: CASSPHYFSRGVFLYEQYF. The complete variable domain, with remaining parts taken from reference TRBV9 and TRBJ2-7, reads DSGVTQTPKHLITATGQRVTLRCSPRSGDLSVYWYQQSLDQGLQFLIQYYNGEERAKGNILERFSAQQFPDLHSELNLSSLELGDSALYFCASSPHYFSRGVFLYEQYFGPGTRLTVT.

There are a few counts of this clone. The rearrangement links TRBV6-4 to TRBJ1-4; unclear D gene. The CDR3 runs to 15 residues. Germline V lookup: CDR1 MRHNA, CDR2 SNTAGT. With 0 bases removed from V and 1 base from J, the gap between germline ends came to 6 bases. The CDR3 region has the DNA TGTGCCAGCAGTGACTCACCGGGAACTAATGAAAAACTGTTTTTT. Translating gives CASSDSPGTNEKLFF.

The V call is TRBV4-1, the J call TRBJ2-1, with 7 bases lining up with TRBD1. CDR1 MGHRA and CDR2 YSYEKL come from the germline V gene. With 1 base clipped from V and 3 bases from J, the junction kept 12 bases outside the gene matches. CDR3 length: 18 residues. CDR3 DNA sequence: TGCGCCAGCAGCCAAGTAGTTCCCACGGGACAGTACTACAATGAGCAGTTCTTC. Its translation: CASSQVVPTGQYYNEQFF.